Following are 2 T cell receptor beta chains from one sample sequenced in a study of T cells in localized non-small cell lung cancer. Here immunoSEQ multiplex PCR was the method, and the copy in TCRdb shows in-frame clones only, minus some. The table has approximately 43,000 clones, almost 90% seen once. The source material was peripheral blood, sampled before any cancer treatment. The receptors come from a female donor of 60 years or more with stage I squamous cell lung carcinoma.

As DNA, the CDR3 is TGCGCCAGCAGCCAAGGTCTAGCGGGAGCCACCAGCTCCTACGAGCAGTACTTC. Translation gives CASSQGLAGATSSYEQYF. The chain joins TRBV4-1 to TRBJ2-7; 10 nucleotides match TRBD2. The CDR3 extends over 18 amino acids. V was clipped by 1 base and J by 0 bases; unmatched bases: 9. CDR1 is MGHRA, CDR2 YSYEKL, per germline.

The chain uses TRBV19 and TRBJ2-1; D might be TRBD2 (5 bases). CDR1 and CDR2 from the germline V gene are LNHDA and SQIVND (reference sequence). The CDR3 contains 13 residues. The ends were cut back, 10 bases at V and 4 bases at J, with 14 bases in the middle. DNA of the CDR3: TGTGCCACCCGGAGGCCGACGTACAATGAGCAGTTCTTC. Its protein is CATRRPTYNEQFF.